This TCR beta chain derives from a study of identical twins. The CDR3 consists of 14 residues. CDR1 and CDR2 from the germline V gene are DFQATT and SNEGSKA (reference sequence). The J segment lost 3 bases and the V segment lost 7 bases, leaving 8 bases of the junction unmatched. This clonotype has only a few counts. Its target is not known. In TCRdb, the 5' RACE reads were re-called with MiXCR into one record per CDR3 protein. Among more than 650,000 distinct CDR3 sequences listed, 6.1% were seen once. Study-level findings and limits: Twin pairs had excess sharing that was weaker in beta out-of-frame sequences.

Material: naive T cells sorted from blood. V gene TRBV20-1 combines with J gene TRBJ2-7; 11 bases are shared with TRBD2. The source is a man between 18 and 35 years old in good health. CDR3: CSVKGLAGVYEQYF. In DNA, the CDR3 is TGCAGTGTAAAAGGACTAGCGGGTGTCTACGAGCAGTACTTC.